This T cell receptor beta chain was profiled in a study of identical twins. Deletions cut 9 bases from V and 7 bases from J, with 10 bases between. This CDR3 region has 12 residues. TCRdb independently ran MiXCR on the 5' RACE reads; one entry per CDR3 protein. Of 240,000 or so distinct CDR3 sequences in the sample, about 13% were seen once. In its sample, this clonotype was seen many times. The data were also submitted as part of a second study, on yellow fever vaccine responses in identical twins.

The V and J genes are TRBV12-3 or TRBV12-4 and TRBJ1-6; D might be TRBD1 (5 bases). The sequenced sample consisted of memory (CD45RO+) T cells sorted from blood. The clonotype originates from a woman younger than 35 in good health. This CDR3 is CASQGENSPLHF. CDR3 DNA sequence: TGTGCCAGTCAAGGGGAGAATTCACCCCTCCACTTT.